The clone carrying this T cell receptor beta chain was seen a handful of times. The CDR3 loop spans 11 amino acids. Germline V lookup: CDR1 SGHVS, CDR2 FQNEAQ. V dropped 5 bases and J dropped 9 bases, with 8 bases sitting between them. The data derive from a study of T cell responses to AZD1222 COVID-19 vaccine. Repertoires were generated with immunoSEQ multiplex PCR, while TCRdb's copy carries only in-frame clones and drops some. The data contain some 130,000 clones, roughly 85% of them singletons. This TCR came from an adult in good health. Source: peripheral blood, taken on day 0 of AZD1222 vaccination. The chain links TRBV7-8 to TRBJ1-5; D gene uncertain. This CDR3 reads CASSTIGPQHF. The CDR3 region has the DNA TGTGCCAGCAGCACAATAGGGCCCCAGCATTTT.